This T cell receptor (beta chain) was identified in a study of T cells in Graves' hyperthyroidism and ophthalmopathy (dated by TCRdb to between 2018 and 2021). With respect to the entire study: Peripheral blood was collected at initial diagnosis, before any treatment. TCR V-J signatures able to tell the groups apart were searched for in a discovery cohort of 90 to 100 patients, of whom around 42 had Graves' ophthalmopathy and about 60 had stable Graves' hyperthyroidism. Prospective prediction of ophthalmopathy was tested in an independent validation cohort of 18 to 20 hyperthyroidism patients and approximately 17 patients who later progressed to ophthalmopathy. The approximately 98 discovery patients were randomly divided into training and test sets at a 7:3 ratio. Thyroid tissue and blood T-cell repertoires from six or seven Graves' hyperthyroidism patients were also compared in the study. After blood sampling, hyperthyroidism patients were treated with methimazole at a starting dose of 30 mg daily, and ophthalmopathy patients were treated with high-dose intravenous methylprednisolone. The paper reports TCR Vbeta CDR3 sequencing of more than 120 peripheral blood samples: some 44 ophthalmopathy, roughly 74 hyperthyroidism and around 17 progressor patients.

Amplification of TCR beta CDR3 regions was carried out from RNA transcripts. For the first round of RT-PCR on the TCR CDR3, the HTBI primer set was used together with the Qiagen OneStep RT-PCR kit. The libraries were constructed in a second round of multiplex PCR and then size-selected and purified. Libraries were sequenced paired-end with 100 bp reads on an Illumina HiSeq2000. In the paper's pipeline: Raw data were processed with SOAPnuke, discarding reads with adapters, uncalled bases, mean Phred below 15, or no exact constant-primer or identifier match. High-quality paired reads were merged with COPE v1.2.5, and unique nucleotide sequences were defined as clonotypes. MiTCR v1.1 was used to align the clonotypes against IMGT TRBV, TRBD and TRBJ reference segments. The analysis was restricted to V-J combinations with a frequency above 0.0001, which together covered roughly 99% of the repertoires. The TCS score was defined as F50 (clonal expansion) divided by E x V (chaos), with BLOSUM62-based TCRdist calculated between CDR3 peptides within each V-J. Welch's t-statistics and random forest reduced roughly 530 V-J features to about 13, which were used in a naive Bayes classifier (R e1071). The similarity between thyroid and blood repertoires was quantified using the Morisita-Horn index. TCRdb reprocessed the public reads (quality trimming at Q25 with fastp, clone calling with MiXCR) and kept in-frame beta chains. Rows with a matching CDR3 protein are joined into one entry that keeps the most common DNA and genes. The V and J calls and clone size are TCRdb's, not the authors'. For this sample there are about 840,000 distinct CDR3 sequences; around 38% appear just once. About 8.9% of the sample comes from the top ten.

Stable Graves' hyperthyroidism was defined as the absence of progression to ophthalmopathy over 18 months of follow-up. Hyperthyroidism patients were newly diagnosed, with disease duration under 2 months, and aged 18 to 65 years. Exclusion was applied to patients with uncontrolled infections, other autoimmune diseases, pregnancy or lactation. Clinical symptoms, serum thyroxine and TRAb, thyroid ultrasound, and orbital computed tomography formed the basis for the diagnoses. PBMCs were separated from around 9.1 ml of fresh peripheral blood using Ficoll-Paque density gradient centrifugation. Trizol reagent was used to extract total RNA, and RNA quality was then checked on an Agilent 2100 Bioanalyzer. Study-wide findings and limitations: Sample size was not statistically predetermined, and investigators were not blinded to group allocation. Most expanded thyroid clonotypes (frequency above 0.001) were also detected in blood, suggesting blood repertoires may reflect thyroid immune responses. In validation, progression to ophthalmopathy was predicted by the model with more than 65% sensitivity and around 75% specificity, a median of approximately 7.1 months before onset. In cross-validation, a model built on a 13 V-J signature told ophthalmopathy apart from stable hyperthyroidism with approximately 90% sensitivity and around 84% specificity, and in testing the same model reached 80%/75%.

This clonotype was recorded many times. The antigen it binds to is not known. Base qualities are not recorded, but no much larger clone differs from it by a single base. V is shortened by 2 bases, J by 3 bases, and the region joining them spans 7 bases. The CDR3 spans 13 residues, from the cysteine through the phenylalanine. The only DNA kept is the CDR3, 39 bases in frame from the first base. The germline V gene specifies SGHTA as CDR1 and FQGNSA as CDR2. The specimen was blood. This receptor chain uses TRBV7-2 and TRBJ1-1, with no confidently assigned D gene. The TCR sequence derives from a man between 18 and 29 years old with Graves' hyperthyroidism. For the CDR3, the sequence is CASSLYRHTEAFF. The nucleotide sequence is TGTGCCAGCAGCTTATACAGACACACTGAAGCTTTCTTT. This CDR3, with the reference TRBV7-2 and TRBJ1-1 proteins standing in past its ends, gives the full variable domain GAGVSQSPSNKVTEKGKDVELRCDPISGHTALYWYRQSLGQGLEFLIYFQGNSAPDKSGLPSDRFSAERTGGSVSTLTIQRTQQEDSAVYLCASSLYRHTEAFFGQGTRLTVV.